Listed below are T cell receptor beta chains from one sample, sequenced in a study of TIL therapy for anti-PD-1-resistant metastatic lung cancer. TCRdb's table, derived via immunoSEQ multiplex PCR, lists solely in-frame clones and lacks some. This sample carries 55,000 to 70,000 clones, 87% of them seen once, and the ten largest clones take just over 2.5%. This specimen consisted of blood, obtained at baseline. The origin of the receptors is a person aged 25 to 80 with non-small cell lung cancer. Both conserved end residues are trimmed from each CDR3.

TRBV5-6 ASSLGGEYGYT
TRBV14 ASSRDILPYGAGELF
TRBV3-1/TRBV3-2 ASSQGLEQAYNEQF
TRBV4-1 ASSPRLAGQTNEKLF
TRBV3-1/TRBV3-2 ASSQVGLGSHGELF
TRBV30 AWSVGGGHRQPQH
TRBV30 AWSTAPNTQY
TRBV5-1 ASSHPGEVLEQY
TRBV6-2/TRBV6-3 ASSRGAARSDTQY
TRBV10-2 ASSWTGLSNQPQH
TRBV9 ASSVDAGHSYEQY
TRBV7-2 ASRPGTSSYNEQF
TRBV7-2 ASSSTQVSSPLH
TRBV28 ASSLDIRSGAF
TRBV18 ASSPPGGLSGNTIY
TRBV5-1 ASSLPGPYEQY
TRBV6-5 ASRYRDSGLYEQF
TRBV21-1 ASSTAVGANLLTYEQY
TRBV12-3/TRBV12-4 ASSARLGDTQY
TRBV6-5 ASNPGGGAYNEQF
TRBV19 ASSTPRTGVGETQY
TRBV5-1 ASSSRGGAPYGYT
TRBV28 ASSFPLAEAAF